This entry is about one TCR beta chain. The antigen is undetermined. This sample is drawn from a study of CD8+ T cells in alopecia areata. In the study overall: In an open-label trial, patients got 5 to 10 mg tofacitinib twice daily. People stayed on tofacitinib for 6 to 18 months, then stopped the drug for 6 months. Study-level points and caveats: In lesional scalp, particularly from alopecia totalis/universalis, clonality was higher than in normal scalp.

The CDR3 is 14 amino acids. Unmatched junction bases numbered 4, after V lost 5 bases and J lost 2 bases. Germline-derived CDR1 and CDR2 are LNHDA and SQIVND (reference sequence). It was cDNA, reverse transcribed from extracted RNA, that served as the sequencing template. The table came from immunoSEQ multiplex PCR; TCRdb's copy has only in-frame clones and leaves some out. Among under 250,000 clones, 57% were seen once, and the ten largest hold around 0.46%. The source of this sequence is a human donor with alopecia areata. The sequencing used CD4+ T cells sorted from blood, collected at week 0. V and J are TRBV19 and TRBJ1-2; 8 positions agree with TRBD1. The CDR3 DNA is TGTGCCAGTAGTGCCGACAGGGGAAACTATGGCTACACCTTC. Its protein product is CASSADRGNYGYTF.